These 26 T cell receptor beta chains were sequenced from one sample in a study of shared clonotypes between healthy human individuals. Measured with immunoSEQ multiplex PCR; TCRdb has only the in-frame clones, and not every one. Seen here are some 1.5 million clones, roughly 97% observed once, and the top ten hold roughly 1.2%. The material sequenced was naive CD4+ T cells sorted from blood. Subset given: CD45RA+ positively selected. The receptors derive from a young man in good health.

The rearrangement uses TRBV5-1 and TRBJ2-7, with no clear D. The CDR3 contains 12 residues. Germline loops: CDR1 SGHRS, CDR2 YFSETQ. Trimming took off 4 bases at V and 3 bases at J, with 8 bases between the two ends. The DNA for the CDR3 is TGCGCCAGCAGCGTTAAGGACTACGAGCAGTACTTC. Its protein product is CASSVKDYEQYF.

This chain uses TRBV7-2 with TRBJ2-7; 10 nucleotides align to TRBD2. The germline V gene encodes CDR1 SGHTA and CDR2 FQGNSA. This CDR3 has 16 residues. Unmatched junction bases numbered 5, after V lost 2 bases and J lost 1 base. CDR3 amino acids: CASSLSSGRESYEQYF. The CDR3, as DNA: TGTGCCAGCAGCTTATCAAGCGGGAGGGAATCCTACGAGCAGTACTTC.

This chain links TRBV5-6 with TRBJ1-2; possibly TRBD1 for D (5 bases). There are 15 residues in the CDR3. Germline CDR1 SGHDT, CDR2 YYEEEE. Trimming removed 5 bases at V and 8 bases at J, with 22 bases between. Here the CDR3 reads CASSTLLGRVGGYTF. DNA of the CDR3: TGTGCCAGCAGTACCCTACTAGGCAGGGTCGGGGGCTACACCTTC.

J is TRBJ2-3 and V is TRBV28, with 8 positions matching TRBD1. The ends lost 3 bases at V and 0 bases at J; junction bases unmatched: 5. Germline V gene sequence: CDR1 MDHEN, CDR2 SYDVKM. CDR3 length: 16 residues. CDR3 coding DNA: TGTGCCAGCAGTTTTCTCGGACAGGGAAGCACAGATACGCAGTATTTT. This gives the protein CASSFLGQGSTDTQYF.

The rearrangement joins TRBV10-3 to TRBJ1-1; possible D gene TRBD1, 5 bases. In germline, CDR1 is ENHRY, CDR2 SYGVKD. V lost 6 bases and J 1 base, leaving 12 bases between the germline ends. This CDR3 spans 14 amino acids. CDR3 DNA sequence: TGTGCCATCAGCCAACAGGAGGGGAACACTGAAGCTTTCTTT. Residues: CAISQQEGNTEAFF.

The chain couples TRBV28 to TRBJ2-7; a possible D gene is TRBD2 (6 bases). V gave up 5 bases and J gave up 5 bases, with 16 bases separating them. The CDR3 runs to 14 residues. Per the germline V gene, CDR1 is MDHEN and CDR2 is SYDVKM. The CDR3 is CASSDSSESDEQYF. The CDR3, as DNA: TGTGCCAGCAGTGACTCTAGCGAGTCCGACGAGCAGTACTTC.

This clone was seen just once. At the DNA level, this CDR3 is encoded by other sequences in the same sample as well. This rearrangement joins TRBV6-5 to TRBJ2-1; 12 bases agree with TRBD2. CDR3 length: 15 amino acids. Germline CDR1 reads MNHEY; CDR2 reads SVGAGI. Germline trimming cut 6 bases from V and 7 bases from J; bases unmatched to any gene: 7. The CDR3 sequence is CASRELAGGYNEQFF. For the CDR3, the DNA is TGTGCCAGCAGAGAACTAGCGGGAGGTTATAATGAGCAGTTCTTC.

The chain recombines TRBV7-2 with TRBJ1-2, with D uncertain. Germline V gene sequence: CDR1 SGHTA, CDR2 FQGNSA. The V end lost 5 bases, the J end lost 1 base, and 11 bases lay between the germline ends. The length of the CDR3 is 14 residues. CDR3 in DNA: TGTGCCAGCAGCCCCCTGCCGGGTAACTATGGCTACACCTTC. Amino acids: CASSPLPGNYGYTF.

This sequence joins TRBV4-2 and TRBJ2-2, with D tentatively TRBD2 (6 bases). Deletions cut 0 bases from V and 6 bases from J, with 8 bases between. The germline V gene has CDR1 LGHNA and CDR2 YNFKEQ. The length of the CDR3 is 14 residues. As DNA, the CDR3 is TGTGCCAGCAGCCAAGAAAGACTAGCCGGGGAGCTGTTTTTT. Amino acid sequence: CASSQERLAGELFF.

The chain combines TRBV6-1 with TRBJ2-7, with TRBD2 matching 9 bases. This CDR3 has 15 residues. Germline CDR1 reads MNHNS; CDR2 reads SASEGT. V lost 4 bases to trimming and J lost 3 bases; unmatched junction nucleotides: 7. Written as DNA, the CDR3 is TGTGCCAGCAGTGTATCTAGCGGGACACTCTACGAGCAGTACTTC. Its protein product is CASSVSSGTLYEQYF.

This chain links TRBV2 with TRBJ2-5, with 7 bases lining up with TRBD2. Trimming cost V 5 bases and J 3 bases; bases outside gene matches: 18. The CDR3 is made up of 18 amino acids. CDR1 and CDR2 from the germline V gene are SNHLY and FYNNEI. CDR3 coding DNA: TGTGCCAGCAGTTCGCCTGAGGAAGGCTGGGGGGGAAAAGAGACCCAGTACTTC. Protein product: CASSSPEEGWGGKETQYF.

The chain links TRBV15 to TRBJ1-2; D ambiguous. The CDR3 has 13 amino acids. Germline-derived CDR1 and CDR2 are LNHNV and YYDKDF (reference sequence). Between the trimmed V and J ends, which lost 3 bases and 4 bases, there was a span of 9 bases. For the CDR3, the DNA is TGTGCCACCAGCAGCGGACTCTCCTATGGCTACACCTTC. Residues: CATSSGLSYGYTF. Variable domain in full (rest from reference TRBV15 and TRBJ1-2): DAMVIQNPRYQVTQFGKPVTLSCSQTLNHNVMYWYQQKSSQAPKLLFHYYDKDFNNEADTPDNFQSRRPNTSFCFLDIRSPGLGDTAMYLCATSSGLSYGYTFGSGTRLTVV.

The chain carries TRBV2 and TRBJ2-7; a weak D match, TRBD1 (5 bases). In germline, CDR1 is SNHLY, CDR2 FYNNEI. This CDR3 has 13 amino acids. V gave up 5 bases and J gave up 2 bases, with 10 bases separating them. CDR3 region: CASSLDTTYEQYF. The CDR3 DNA is TGTGCCAGCAGTCTGGACACGACCTACGAGCAGTACTTC.

The chain is built from TRBV27 and TRBJ1-5, with D perhaps matching TRBD1 (5 bases). V lost 5 bases, J lost 4 bases, and 9 bases lay in between. This CDR3 is 13 amino acids long. CDR1 is MNHEY, CDR2 SMNVEV, per germline (reference sequence). CDR3 region: CASSPGLNQPQHF. For the CDR3, the DNA is TGTGCCAGCAGTCCAGGGCTGAATCAGCCCCAGCATTTT.

The gene calls are TRBV19 and TRBJ2-3, with TRBD2 identical over 7 bases. The CDR3 is 14 residues long. V lost 5 bases and J lost 6; bases outside the gene matches: 8. Germline loops: CDR1 LNHDA, CDR2 SQIVND (reference sequence). The CDR3 here is CASSPGLPGDTQYF. The CDR3 coding sequence is TGTGCCAGTAGTCCGGGACTACCCGGGGATACGCAGTATTTT.

This clone has only one observation. V usage is TRBV18 and J usage is TRBJ2-1, with TRBD1 matching 9 bases. V dropped 5 bases and J dropped 3; count of bases not matched to a gene: 2. Germline lookup yields CDR1 KGHSH and CDR2 LQKENI. CDR3 length: 14 residues. As DNA, the CDR3 is TGTGCCAGCTCAGCGGACAGGGGCTACAATGAGCAGTTCTTC. This encodes CASSADRGYNEQFF.

The chain recombines TRBV15 with TRBJ1-3; D is ambiguous. Trimming took off 3 bases at V and 8 bases at J, with 5 bases between the two ends. Germline V gene sequence: CDR1 LNHNV, CDR2 YYDKDF (reference sequence). The CDR3 has 11 residues. In DNA, the CDR3 is TGTGCCACCAGCAGGCTGGACACCATATATTTT. This sequence encodes CATSRLDTIYF.

This chain uses TRBV5-6 with TRBJ2-3; D unresolved. Trimming pared 0 bases from V and 5 bases from J, leaving 10 bases between. CDR1 and CDR2 (germline): SGHDT, YYEEEE. The CDR3 sequence is 14 residues long. The CDR3 sequence is CASSLAGLLDTQYF. CDR3 sequence (DNA): TGTGCCAGCAGCTTGGCTGGCTTACTAGATACGCAGTATTTT. Full variable domain (outside the CDR3, taken from reference TRBV5-6 and TRBJ2-3): DAGVTQSPTHLIKTRGQQVTLRCSPKSGHDTVSWYQQALGQGPQFIFQYYEEEERQRGNFPDRFSGHQFPNYSSELNVNALLLGDSALYLCASSLAGLLDTQYFGPGTRLTVL.

In its sample, this clone was seen once. CDR3 coding DNA: TGCGCCAGCAGCACGGCCCAACCTGGCGGGGAGCTGTTTTTT. Protein: CASSTAQPGGELFF. The rearrangement joins TRBV5-1 to TRBJ2-2; no firm D call. The germline V gene encodes CDR1 SGHRS and CDR2 YFSETQ. The CDR3 sequence is 14 residues long. V was cut by 4 bases and J by 7 bases, with 14 bases left in between. The full variable domain, its missing parts supplied by reference TRBV5-1 and TRBJ2-2, is KAGVTQTPRYLIKTRGQQVTLSCSPISGHRSVSWYQQTPGQGLQFLFEYFSETQRNKGNFPGRFSGRQFSNSRSEMNVSTLELGDSALYLCASSTAQPGGELFFGEGSRLTVL.

The J gene is TRBJ1-1, the V gene TRBV7-9, with D possibly being TRBD1 (5 bases). The V end lost 5 bases, the J end lost 4 bases, and 11 bases lay between the germline ends. Germline CDR1 reads SEHNR; CDR2 reads FQNEAQ (reference sequence). The CDR3 loop spans 13 amino acids. Here the CDR3 reads CASSVVQGTEAFF. CDR3 coding DNA: TGTGCCAGCAGCGTGGTTCAGGGCACTGAAGCTTTCTTT. The entire variable domain, with the rest obtained from reference TRBV7-9 and TRBJ1-1, is as follows: DTGVSQNPRHKITKRGQNVTFRCDPISEHNRLYWYRQTLGQGPEFLTYFQNEAQLEKSRLLSDRFSAERPKGSFSTLEIQRTEQGDSAMYLCASSVVQGTEAFFGQGTRLTVV.

Only one count was recorded for this clone. The chain recombines TRBV7-8 with TRBJ2-7; 8 positions match TRBD1. The CDR3 is made up of 14 amino acids. CDR1 SGHVS and CDR2 FQNEAQ come from the germline V gene. The trim removed 4 bases at V and 0 bases at J, leaving 2 bases unmatched. The CDR3 nucleotides are TGTGCCAGCAGCTGGACAGGGACCTCCTACGAGCAGTACTTC. Amino acids: CASSWTGTSYEQYF.

The V call is TRBV7-2, the J call TRBJ2-1, with unresolved D. In germline, CDR1 is SGHTA, CDR2 FQGNSA. The CDR3 has 13 residues. V was shortened by 7 bases and J by 7 bases, with 14 bases between the two germline ends. The CDR3 here is CASNLEVRNEQFF. The DNA for the CDR3 is TGTGCCAGCAATTTAGAGGTGAGGAATGAGCAGTTCTTC.

The chain uses TRBV7-9 and TRBJ2-1; D possibly uses TRBD1 or TRBD2 (6 bases each). V was pared by 6 bases and J by 7 bases, with 19 bases between. This CDR3 has 15 residues. Germline CDR1 SEHNR, CDR2 FQNEAQ (reference sequence). The CDR3 nucleotides read TGTGCCAGCAGTTTTCCGGGGGCGAATAGGAATGAGCAGTTCTTC. It is translated as CASSFPGANRNEQFF.

The chain is built from TRBV28 and TRBJ2-5; 8 positions match TRBD2. This CDR3 is 15 amino acids long. Germline V gene sequence: CDR1 MDHEN, CDR2 SYDVKM. The V gene end was trimmed by 2 bases and the J gene end by 5 bases; junction bases not matched to a gene: 7. The CDR3 spells CASSLSGRVVETQYF. The CDR3 bases are TGTGCCAGCAGTTTAAGCGGGAGAGTAGTGGAGACCCAGTACTTC. Together with reference TRBV28 and TRBJ2-5, the CDR3 gives the full variable domain: DVKVTQSSRYLVKRTGEKVFLECVQDMDHENMFWYRQDPGLGLRLIYFSYDVKMKEKGDIPEGYSVSREKKERFSLILESASTNQTSMYLCASSLSGRVVETQYFGPGTRLLVL.

As DNA, the CDR3 is TGTGCCAGCAGCTCTTTGGGTGAGCAGTACTTC. Translated: CASSSLGEQYF. J is TRBJ2-7 and V is TRBV5-4, with D unclear. Germline V gene data show CDR1 as SGHNT and CDR2 as YYREEE (reference sequence). The CDR3 has 11 amino acids. Trimming shortened V by 3 bases and J by 7 bases, and 8 bases separated the two germline ends.

The chain joins TRBV7-2 to TRBJ2-5, with D hard to call. V was pared by 2 bases and J by 7 bases, with 14 bases between. Per germline, CDR1 SGHTA and CDR2 FQGNSA. This CDR3 is 14 amino acids long. In nucleotides, the CDR3 is TGTGCCAGCAGCTTATACGTCGGACCGGGGACCCAGTACTTC. It yields the protein CASSLYVGPGTQYF.